This TCR beta chain derives from a study of blood T cell repertoires in COVID-19. Study details: PBMCs, B-cell-depleted T cells, or T cells provided the cDNA or gDNA that made up the material.

Per germline, CDR1 LGHDT and CDR2 YNNKEL (reference sequence). J gave up 8 bases and V 4 bases, and 16 bases lay outside the gene matches. This CDR3 is built from 16 residues. In the source study's methods: Estimates of nucleated cell counts were drawn from the amplification of reference gene primers. Profiling relied on immunoSEQ multiplex PCR, and the TCRdb table lists in-frame clones only, not all of them. The D gene and trimming were derived from the DNA, and the V and J assignments and clone size from that table. The table has about 180,000 clones, approximately 85% seen once. V and J are TRBV3-1 (or the pseudogene TRBV3-2) and TRBJ2-5, with 7 bases matching TRBD2. Sequenced: peripheral blood. The origin of this receptor is a man aged 55 to 70 with acute or convalescent COVID-19. The CDR3 loop reads CASSLSGTTGPATQYF. DNA of the CDR3: TGTGCCAGCAGCCTATCCGGGACTACCGGTCCTGCCACCCAGTACTTC.